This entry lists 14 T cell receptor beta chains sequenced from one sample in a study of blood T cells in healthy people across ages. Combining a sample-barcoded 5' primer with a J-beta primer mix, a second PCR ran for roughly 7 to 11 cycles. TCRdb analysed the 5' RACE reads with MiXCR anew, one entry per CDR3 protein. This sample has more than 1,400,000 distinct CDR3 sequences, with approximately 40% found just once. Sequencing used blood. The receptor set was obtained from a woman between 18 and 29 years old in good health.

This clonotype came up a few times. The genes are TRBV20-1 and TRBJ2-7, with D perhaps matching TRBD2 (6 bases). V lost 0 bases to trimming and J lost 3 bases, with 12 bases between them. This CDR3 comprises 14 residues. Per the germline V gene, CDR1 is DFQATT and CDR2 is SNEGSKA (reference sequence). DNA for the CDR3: TGCAGTGCTAGAGATTCTGGAGGGAGCTACGAGCAGTACTTC. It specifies CSARDSGGSYEQYF.

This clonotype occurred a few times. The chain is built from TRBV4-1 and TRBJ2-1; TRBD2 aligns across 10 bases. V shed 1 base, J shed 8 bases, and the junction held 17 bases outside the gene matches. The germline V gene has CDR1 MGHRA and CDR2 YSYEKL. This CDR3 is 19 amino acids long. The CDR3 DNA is TGCGCCAGCAGCCAAGTTCAAGGCCCTCCAGCGGGAGGGCCCGATGAGCAGTTCTTC. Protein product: CASSQVQGPPAGGPDEQFF.

The CDR3 region has the DNA TGTGCCTGGGAGACAGGGTCTGAAGCTTTCTTT. It yields the protein CAWETGSEAFF. V usage is TRBV30 and J usage is TRBJ1-1, with 7 bases fitting TRBD1. Germline V gene lookup returns CDR1 GTSNPN and CDR2 SVGIG (reference sequence). This CDR3 spans 11 amino acids. The V gene end was trimmed by 5 bases and the J gene end by 6 bases; junction bases not matched to a gene: 3.

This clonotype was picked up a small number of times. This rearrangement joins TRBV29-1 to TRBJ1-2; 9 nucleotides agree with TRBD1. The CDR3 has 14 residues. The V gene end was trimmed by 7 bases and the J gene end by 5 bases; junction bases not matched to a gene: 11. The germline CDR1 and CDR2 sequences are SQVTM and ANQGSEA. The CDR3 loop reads CSGTTGTGLYGYTF. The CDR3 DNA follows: TGCAGCGGGACGACCGGGACAGGGTTATATGGCTACACCTTC.

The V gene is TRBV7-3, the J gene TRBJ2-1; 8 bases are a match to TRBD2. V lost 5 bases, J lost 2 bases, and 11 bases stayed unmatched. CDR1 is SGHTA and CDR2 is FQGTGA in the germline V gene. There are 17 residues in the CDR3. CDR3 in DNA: TGTGCCAGCAGCCCACGTGGTAGCGGGGTAGCCTACAATGAGCAGTTCTTC. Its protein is CASSPRGSGVAYNEQFF.

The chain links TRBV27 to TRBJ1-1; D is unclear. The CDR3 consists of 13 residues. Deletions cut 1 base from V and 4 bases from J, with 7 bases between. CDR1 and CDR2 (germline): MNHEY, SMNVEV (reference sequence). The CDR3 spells CASSLWDSTEAFF. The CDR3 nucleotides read TGTGCCAGCAGTTTATGGGATTCCACTGAAGCTTTCTTT.

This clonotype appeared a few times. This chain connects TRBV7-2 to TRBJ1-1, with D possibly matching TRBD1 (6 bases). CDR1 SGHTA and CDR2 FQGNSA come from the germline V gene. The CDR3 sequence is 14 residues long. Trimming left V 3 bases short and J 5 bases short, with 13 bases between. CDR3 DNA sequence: TGTGCCAGCAGCTTCGGACAGACCTATACTGAAGCTTTCTTT. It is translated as CASSFGQTYTEAFF.

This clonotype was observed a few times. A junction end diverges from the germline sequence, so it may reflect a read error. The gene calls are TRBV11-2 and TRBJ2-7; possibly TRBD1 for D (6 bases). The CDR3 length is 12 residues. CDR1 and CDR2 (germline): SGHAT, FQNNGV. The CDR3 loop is CASRLGGYEQYF. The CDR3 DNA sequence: TGTGCCAGCAGATTAGGGGGATACGAGCAGTACTTC.

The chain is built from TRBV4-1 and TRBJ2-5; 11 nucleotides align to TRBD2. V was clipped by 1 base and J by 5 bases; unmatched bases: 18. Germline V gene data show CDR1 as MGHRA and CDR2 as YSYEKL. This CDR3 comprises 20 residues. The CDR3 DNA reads TGCGCCAGCAGCCAAGCCCCCCGTCGACTAGCGGGGCTGGTCAGCGAGACCCAGTACTTC. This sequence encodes CASSQAPRRLAGLVSETQYF.

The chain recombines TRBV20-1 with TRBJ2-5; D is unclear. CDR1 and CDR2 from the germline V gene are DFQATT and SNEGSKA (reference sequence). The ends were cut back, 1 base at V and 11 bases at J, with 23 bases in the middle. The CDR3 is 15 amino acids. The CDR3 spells CSARVFRNVGNEQYF. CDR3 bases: TGCAGTGCTAGAGTGTTTCGAAACGTGGGCAATGAGCAGTACTTC.

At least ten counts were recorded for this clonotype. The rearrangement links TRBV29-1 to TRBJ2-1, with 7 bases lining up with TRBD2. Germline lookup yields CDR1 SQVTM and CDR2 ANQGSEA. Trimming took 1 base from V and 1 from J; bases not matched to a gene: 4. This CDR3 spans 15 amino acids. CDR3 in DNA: TGCAGCGTTGAAGGTTCTAGCGGATCCTACAATGAGCAGTTCTTC. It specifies CSVEGSSGSYNEQFF.

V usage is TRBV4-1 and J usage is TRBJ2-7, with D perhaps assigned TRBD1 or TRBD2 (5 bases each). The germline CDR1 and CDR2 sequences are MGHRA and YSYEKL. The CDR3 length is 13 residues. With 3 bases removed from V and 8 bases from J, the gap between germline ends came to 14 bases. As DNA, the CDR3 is TGCGCCAGCAGCCAGGCAGGGAGTTACAAGCAGTACTTC. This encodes CASSQAGSYKQYF.

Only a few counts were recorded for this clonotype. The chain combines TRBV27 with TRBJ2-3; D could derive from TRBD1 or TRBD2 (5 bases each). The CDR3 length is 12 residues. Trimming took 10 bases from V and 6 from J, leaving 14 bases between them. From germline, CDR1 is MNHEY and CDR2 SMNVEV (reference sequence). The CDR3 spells CATRRGADTQYF. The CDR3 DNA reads TGTGCCACCAGGAGAGGGGCCGATACGCAGTATTTT.

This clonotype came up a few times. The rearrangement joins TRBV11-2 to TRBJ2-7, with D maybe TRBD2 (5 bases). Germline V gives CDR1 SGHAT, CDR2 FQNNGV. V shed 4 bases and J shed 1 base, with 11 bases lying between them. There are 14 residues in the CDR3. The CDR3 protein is CASSSPAESYEQYF. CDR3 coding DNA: TGTGCCAGCAGCTCCCCAGCGGAATCCTACGAGCAGTACTTC.